One sample yielded the 22 T cell receptor beta chains listed below, sequenced in a study of naive and memory T cell subsets. An equimolar mix of two oligonucleotides served as the beta constant-region primer for TRBC1 and TRBC2. MiXCR, run by TCRdb on the UMI-ligation and nested PCR reads, gives a single entry per CDR3 protein. The sample has 84,000 or so distinct CDR3 sequences, 6% to 7.5% seen once; the top ten hold about 1.6%. The sequenced sample was central memory CD4+ T cells from blood. Receptors originate from a human donor in good health.

The table lists this clonotype with a few counts. At one boundary the junction diverges from the germline segment, which might be a read error. This rearrangement joins TRBV24-1 to TRBJ2-2; TRBD1 agrees at 9 bases. This CDR3 region has 16 residues. CDR1 is KGHDR, CDR2 SFDVKD, per germline. The CDR3 reads CATRTETGGNAGELFF. The CDR3 DNA reads TGTGCCACCAGGACAGAGACAGGGGGGAACGCCGGGGAGCTGTTTTTT.

The V gene is TRBV3-1, the J gene TRBJ2-7; no firm D call. The CDR3 sequence is 13 residues long. Trimming cost V 3 bases and J 6 bases, with 12 bases left between them. Germline loops: CDR1 LGHDT, CDR2 YNNKEL (reference sequence). CDR3 protein: CASSQRQNGEQYF. The CDR3 DNA reads TGTGCCAGCAGCCAGAGACAAAACGGCGAGCAGTACTTC.

This chain joins TRBV21-1 and TRBJ2-7; no check of the table's D call, TRBD2, against the DNA was made. TRBV21-1 is shown as a pseudogene. This CDR3 spans 16 amino acids. Here the CDR3 reads CASSKGRTSGPYEQYF. For the CDR3, the DNA is TGTGCCAGCAGCAAAGGGCGAACTAGCGGACCCTACGAGCAGTACTTC.

Ten or more counts support this clonotype. The chain has TRBV29-1 and TRBJ2-3; TRBD1 agrees at 7 bases. CDR3 length equals 12 residues. Germline lookup yields CDR1 SQVTM and CDR2 ANQGSEA. Trimming at V came to 6 bases and at J to 0 bases, leaving 0 bases not matched to a gene. CDR3 in amino acids: CSVRGSTDTQYF. The DNA for the CDR3 is TGCAGCGTCAGGGGGAGCACAGATACGCAGTATTTT.

This clonotype was recorded a few times. The chain recombines TRBV12-3 or TRBV12-4 with TRBJ2-1, with TRBD2 matching 13 bases. The CDR3 runs 15 residues. Trimming removed 5 bases from V and 6 bases from J; junction bases left unmatched: 4. The CDR3 DNA sequence: TGTGCCAGCAGTCCCGGACTAGCGGGAGTCAATGAGCAGTTCTTC. Its translation is CASSPGLAGVNEQFF.

This clonotype was picked up many times. This chain's CDR3 is CASSPRTGTAKNIQYF. The DNA of the CDR3 is TGTGCCAGCAGCCCCCGGACAGGGACGGCCAAAAACATTCAGTACTTC. This chain connects TRBV5-4 to TRBJ2-4; 8 bases are a match to TRBD1. The CDR3 extends over 16 amino acids. Germline CDR1 reads SGHNT; CDR2 reads YYREEE (reference sequence). V lost 4 bases, J lost 1 base, and 7 bases stayed unmatched.

At least ten counts were recorded for this clonotype. The rearrangement links TRBV20-1 to TRBJ1-5; TRBD1 is a possible D gene (5 bases). The CDR3 covers 15 residues. Trimming took 0 bases from V and 4 from J, leaving 13 bases between them. The germline gives CDR1 DFQATT, CDR2 SNEGSKA (reference sequence). CDR3 in DNA: TGCAGTGCTAGAGATCGGGACGGCATGAATCAGCCCCAGCATTTT. Translating gives CSARDRDGMNQPQHF.

Ten or more counts support this clonotype. The chain employs TRBV11-2 and TRBJ1-1; D possibly corresponds to TRBD1 (6 bases). Germline V gives CDR1 SGHAT, CDR2 FQNNGV. The CDR3 is 15 amino acids. Trimming took off 4 bases at V and 3 bases at J, with 15 bases between the two ends. The CDR3 protein is CASSSKGVSDTEAFF. CDR3 in DNA: TGTGCCAGCAGCTCCAAGGGGGTCTCTGACACTGAAGCTTTCTTT.

The table lists this clonotype with a few counts. The chain links TRBV12-3 or TRBV12-4 to TRBJ1-1; a possible D gene is TRBD1 (6 bases). The CDR3 is made up of 15 amino acids. Trimming took 4 bases from V and 0 from J, leaving 12 bases between them. The CDR3 region is CASSYGQILNTEAFF. In nucleotides, the CDR3 is TGTGCCAGCAGTTACGGACAGATTTTGAACACTGAAGCTTTCTTT.

This clonotype was picked up many times. The rearrangement joins TRBV19 to TRBJ2-3; no firm D call. This CDR3 spans 14 amino acids. The germline gives CDR1 LNHDA, CDR2 SQIVND (reference sequence). Trimming removed 3 bases from V and 0 bases from J, with 7 bases in between. DNA of the CDR3: TGTGCCAGTAGTATCTTCGGGAGCACAGATACGCAGTATTTT. Protein product: CASSIFGSTDTQYF.

By proportion, this clonotype is medium-sized. The chain carries TRBV7-2 and TRBJ2-7; a weak D match, TRBD2 (6 bases). There are 14 residues in the CDR3. Germline V gives CDR1 SGHTA, CDR2 FQGNSA. V lost 7 bases, J lost 0 bases, and 13 bases lay in between. CDR3 nucleotide sequence: TGTGCCAGCACCCGGGACTCCAGCTCCTACGAGCAGTACTTC. Its protein is CASTRDSSSYEQYF.

This clonotype was detected only a few times. The chain has TRBV7-9 and TRBJ2-3, with 8 bases lining up with TRBD2. The trim removed 4 bases at V and 3 bases at J, leaving 6 bases unmatched. The CDR3 is 15 residues long. Germline V lookup: CDR1 SEHNR, CDR2 FQNEAQ (reference sequence). CDR3 coding DNA: TGTGCCAGCAGCTCAAATCGACTAGCGACAGATACGCAGTATTTT. Translated, it gives CASSSNRLATDTQYF.

Ten or more counts support this clonotype. The chain recombines TRBV20-1 with TRBJ2-7; tentative D call: TRBD1 (6 bases). The V gene lost 7 bases and the J gene lost 0 bases, with 13 bases spanning the gap. Germline V lookup: CDR1 DFQATT, CDR2 SNEGSKA (reference sequence). The CDR3 has 13 residues. This CDR3 is CSVQDRVSYEQYF. The CDR3 region has the DNA TGCAGTGTCCAGGACAGAGTCTCCTACGAGCAGTACTTC.

This clonotype was counted only a few times. This chain joins TRBV5-1 and TRBJ1-1; 10 bases match TRBD1. This CDR3 is built from 13 residues. Germline assignment: CDR1 SGHRS and CDR2 YFSETQ. V was clipped by 6 bases and J by 4 bases; unmatched bases: 3. CDR3 in amino acids: CASTTGGGTEAFF. The CDR3, as DNA: TGCGCCAGCACGACAGGGGGCGGCACTGAAGCTTTCTTT.

This clonotype was seen a few times. CDR3 nucleotides: TGTGCCAGCAGGCACGGGTCCGGTTCACCCCTCCACTTT. It yields the protein CASRHGSGSPLHF. The genes are TRBV3-1 and TRBJ1-6; D gene ambiguous. CDR1 is LGHDT and CDR2 is YNNKEL in the germline V gene (reference sequence). Trimming removed 6 bases at V and 9 bases at J, with 12 bases between. The CDR3 length is 13 residues.

This clonotype came up many times. The V gene is TRBV6-2 or TRBV6-3, the J gene TRBJ1-6, with no clear D. V lost 0 bases and J 11 bases, leaving 8 bases between the germline ends. The CDR3 extends over 13 amino acids. CDR1 and CDR2 from the germline V gene are MNHEY and SVGEGT. Here the CDR3 reads CASSYSWNAPLHF. CDR3 in DNA: TGTGCCAGCAGTTACTCATGGAACGCACCCCTCCACTTT.

The chain uses TRBV20-1 and TRBJ2-7, with 12 bases identical to TRBD2. J gave up 6 bases and V 5 bases, and 8 bases lay outside the gene matches. Germline CDR1 DFQATT, CDR2 SNEGSKA (reference sequence). The CDR3 has 14 amino acids. CDR3 region: CSAQTLAGGAEQYF. CDR3 nucleotide sequence: TGCAGTGCTCAGACACTAGCGGGAGGTGCCGAGCAGTACTTC.

This clonotype is medium-sized by share. The rearrangement links TRBV20-1 to TRBJ1-5; tentative D call: TRBD1 (6 bases). The germline V and J ends were trimmed by 3 bases and 1 base, with 16 bases remaining between them. This CDR3 has 16 amino acids. Germline V gives CDR1 DFQATT, CDR2 SNEGSKA (reference sequence). The CDR3 spells CSASPLTGGSNQPQHF. The DNA of the CDR3 is TGCAGTGCTAGTCCCCTGACAGGAGGAAGCAATCAGCCCCAGCATTTT.

This clonotype was observed at least ten times. The CDR3 sequence: CSGGTGGTTNYGYTF. The CDR3 DNA follows: TGCAGCGGGGGGACAGGGGGAACTACTAACTATGGCTACACCTTC. This rearrangement joins TRBV29-1 to TRBJ1-2, with 11 bases aligning to TRBD1. Unmatched junction bases numbered 7, after V lost 7 bases and J lost 0 bases. The germline CDR1 and CDR2 sequences are SQVTM and ANQGSEA. The CDR3 consists of 15 residues.

This clonotype was detected many times. The chain employs TRBV7-2 and TRBJ1-1, with D hard to call. Germline V CDR1 and CDR2: SGHTA, FQGNSA. The CDR3 loop spans 14 amino acids. Trimming removed 1 base at V and 4 bases at J, with 10 bases between. The CDR3 region is CASSLGGASTEAFF. CDR3 sequence (DNA): TGTGCCAGCAGCTTAGGAGGTGCGTCCACTGAAGCTTTCTTT.

This clonotype came up a few times. This sequence joins TRBV5-4 and TRBJ1-5; perhaps TRBD1 as D (5 bases). In germline, CDR1 is SGHNT, CDR2 YYREEE (reference sequence). The CDR3 contains 14 residues. V shed 0 bases and J shed 2 bases, with 6 bases lying between them. The CDR3 region is CASSLGGRNQPQHF. CDR3 bases: TGTGCCAGCAGCTTGGGGGGCCGCAATCAGCCCCAGCATTTT. The complete variable domain, with remaining parts taken from reference TRBV5-4 and TRBJ1-5, reads ETGVTQSPTHLIKTRGQQVTLRCSSQSGHNTVSWYQQALGQGPQFIFQYYREEENGRGNFPPRFSGLQFPNYSSELNVNALELDDSALYLCASSLGGRNQPQHFGDGTRLSIL.

This clonotype was observed a few times. This sequence joins TRBV7-2 and TRBJ2-5; D remains unclear. V shed 2 bases and J shed 5 bases, with 18 bases lying between them. The CDR3 is 16 residues long. From germline, CDR1 is SGHTA and CDR2 FQGNSA. The DNA of the CDR3 is TGTGCCAGCAGCTTATCAGGACCATCCTCGGCGGAGACCCAGTACTTC. Translation gives CASSLSGPSSAETQYF.